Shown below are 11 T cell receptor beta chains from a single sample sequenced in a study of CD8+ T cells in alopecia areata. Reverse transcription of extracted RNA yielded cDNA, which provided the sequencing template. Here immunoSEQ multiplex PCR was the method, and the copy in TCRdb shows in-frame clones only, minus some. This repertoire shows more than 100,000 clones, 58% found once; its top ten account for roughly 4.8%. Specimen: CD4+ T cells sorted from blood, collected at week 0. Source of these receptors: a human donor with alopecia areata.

The CDR3 DNA sequence: TGTGCCAGCAGTTTAGGGTCGGGCGAGCAGTACTTC. It codes for CASSLGSGEQYF. The chain is built from TRBV28 and TRBJ2-7; D gene unclear. This CDR3 has 12 amino acids. Germline V gene data show CDR1 as MDHEN and CDR2 as SYDVKM. V lost 2 bases and J lost 6, with 8 bases in between.

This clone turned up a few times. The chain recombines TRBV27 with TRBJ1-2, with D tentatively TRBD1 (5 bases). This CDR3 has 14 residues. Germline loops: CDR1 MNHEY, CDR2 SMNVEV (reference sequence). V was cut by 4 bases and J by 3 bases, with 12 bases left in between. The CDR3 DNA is TGTGCCAGCAGTTCCCACCCCAGGGACTATGGCTACACCTTC. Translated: CASSSHPRDYGYTF.

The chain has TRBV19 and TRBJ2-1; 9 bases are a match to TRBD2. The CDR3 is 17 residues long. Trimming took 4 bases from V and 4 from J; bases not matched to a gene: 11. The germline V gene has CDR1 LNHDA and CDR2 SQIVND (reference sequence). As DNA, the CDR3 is TGTGCCAGTAGTAAGGCGGGACTAGCCCTCCGGTACAATGAGCAGTTCTTC. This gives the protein CASSKAGLALRYNEQFF.

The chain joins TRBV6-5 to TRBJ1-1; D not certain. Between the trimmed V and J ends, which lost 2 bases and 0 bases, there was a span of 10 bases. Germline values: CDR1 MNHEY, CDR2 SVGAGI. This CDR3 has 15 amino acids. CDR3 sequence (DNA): TGTGCCAGCAGTTACCAAAAGGTGATGAACACTGAAGCTTTCTTT. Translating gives CASSYQKVMNTEAFF.

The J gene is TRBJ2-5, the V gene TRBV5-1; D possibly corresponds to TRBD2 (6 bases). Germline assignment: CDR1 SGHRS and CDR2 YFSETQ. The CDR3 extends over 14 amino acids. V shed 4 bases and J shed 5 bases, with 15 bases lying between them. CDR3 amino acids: CASSITGVGETQYF. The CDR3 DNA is TGCGCCAGCAGCATAACGGGAGTGGGTGAGACCCAGTACTTC.

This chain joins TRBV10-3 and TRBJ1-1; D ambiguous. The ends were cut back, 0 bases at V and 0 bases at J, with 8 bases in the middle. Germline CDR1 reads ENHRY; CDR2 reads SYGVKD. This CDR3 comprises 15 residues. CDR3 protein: CAISESYRVNTEAFF. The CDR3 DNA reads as TGTGCCATCAGTGAGTCCTACCGGGTGAACACTGAAGCTTTCTTT.

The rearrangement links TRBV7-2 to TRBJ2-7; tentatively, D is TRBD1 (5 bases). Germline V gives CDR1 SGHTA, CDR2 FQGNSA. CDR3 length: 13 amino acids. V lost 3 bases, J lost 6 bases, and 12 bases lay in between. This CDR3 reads CASSFGGQGEQYF. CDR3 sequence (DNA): TGTGCCAGCAGCTTCGGCGGCCAGGGCGAGCAGTACTTC.

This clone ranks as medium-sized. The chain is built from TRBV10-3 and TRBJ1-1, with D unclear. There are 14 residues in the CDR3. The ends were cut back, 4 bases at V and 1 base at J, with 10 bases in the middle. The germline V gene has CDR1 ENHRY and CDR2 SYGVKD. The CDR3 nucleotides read TGTGCCATCAGTGCCCGCGACCCGAACACTGAAGCTTTCTTT. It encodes CAISARDPNTEAFF.

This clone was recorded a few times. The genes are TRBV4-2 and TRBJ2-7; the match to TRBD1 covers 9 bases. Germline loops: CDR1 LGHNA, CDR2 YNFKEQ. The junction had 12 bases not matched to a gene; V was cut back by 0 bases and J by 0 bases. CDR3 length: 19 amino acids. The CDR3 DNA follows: TGTGCCAGCAGCCAAGATGTCCATAAGACAGGGGGAGACTCCTACGAGCAGTACTTC. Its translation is CASSQDVHKTGGDSYEQYF.

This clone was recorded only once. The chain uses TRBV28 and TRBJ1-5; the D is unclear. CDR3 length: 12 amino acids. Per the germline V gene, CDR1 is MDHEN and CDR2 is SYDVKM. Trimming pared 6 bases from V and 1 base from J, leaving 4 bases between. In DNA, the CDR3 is TGTGCCAGCAGGGCGAGCAATCAGCCCCAGCATTTT. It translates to CASRASNQPQHF.

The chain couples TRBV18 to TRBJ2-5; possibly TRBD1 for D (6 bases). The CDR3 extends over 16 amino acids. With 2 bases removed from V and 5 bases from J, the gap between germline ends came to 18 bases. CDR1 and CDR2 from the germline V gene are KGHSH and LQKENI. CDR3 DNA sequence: TGTGCCAGCTCACCAGCCACGAGGGGGTCGGGGGAGACCCAGTACTTC. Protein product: CASSPATRGSGETQYF.